The rows below give T cell receptor beta chains drawn from one sample of a study of blood T cell repertoires in COVID-19. Libraries were prepared by immunoSEQ multiplex PCR; TCRdb keeps only in-frame clonotypes and omits some of them. The sample includes approximately 100,000 clones, 82% of them seen just once. The sample consisted of peripheral blood. The source of these receptors is a man between 65 and 85 years old with active or convalescent COVID-19. CDR3s include the opening cysteine and the closing phenylalanine or tryptophan. The D gene is left open where the match is weak. Size tells how often a clone was seen (once, few, many) or the class of an expanded clone, and some rows leave it out.

V	J	size	D	DNA	CDR3
TRBV11-3	TRBJ2-2	.	.	TGTGCCAGCAGCTTCGGGGTGACCGGGGAGCTGTTTTTT	CASSFGVTGELFF
TRBV7-6	TRBJ2-3	once	TRBD2	TGTGCCAGCAGGCATAGCGGGGCCACAGATACGCAGTATTTT	CASRHSGATDTQYF
TRBV24-1	TRBJ2-1	.	.	TGTGCCACCAGTGGGGGGGCGGGGGACAATGAGCAGTTCTTC	CATSGGAGDNEQFF
TRBV3-1/TRBV3-2	TRBJ1-2	.	.	TGTGCCAGCAGCCAAACCAGCGGAGGCTACACCTTC	CASSQTSGGYTF
TRBV6-5	TRBJ2-4	.	.	TGTGCCAGCAGTCCTGCTAGTGGCATTCAGTACTTC	CASSPASGIQYF
TRBV7-8	TRBJ1-2	.	.	TGTGCCAGCAGCTTAGAGGCGGGAGCTAACTATGGCTACACCTTC	CASSLEAGANYGYTF
TRBV5-4	TRBJ2-2	.	TRBD1	TGTGCCAGCAGCAATCTCATCGGACAGGGCGGAACCGGGGAGCTGTTTTTT	CASSNLIGQGGTGELFF
TRBV19	TRBJ1-5	.	.	TGTGCCAGTAACAGGGAGAGCAATCAGCCCCAGCATTTT	CASNRESNQPQHF
TRBV5-1	TRBJ1-2	once	.	TGCGCCAGCAGCCCCACGGTGGAAATCCAAGGGAGCTATGGCTACACCTTC	CASSPTVEIQGSYGYTF
TRBV29-1	TRBJ1-2	.	.	TGCAGCGTTGGGGGTCAGGGGGGCTACACCTTC	CSVGGQGGYTF
TRBV5-5	TRBJ1-6	.	.	TGTGCCAGCAGCCGTGGTCGGGATTCCGGGAATTCACCCCTCCACTTT	CASSRGRDSGNSPLHF
TRBV6-5	TRBJ1-2	.	.	TGTGCCAGCAGAGCGAGGGTGGTTAACTATGGCTACACCTTC	CASRARVVNYGYTF
TRBV15	TRBJ1-2	.	.	TGTGCCACCAGCAGAGGGTCTGGGGGGGTCTATGGCTACACCTTC	CATSRGSGGVYGYTF
TRBV7-2	TRBJ1-2	.	TRBD1	TGTGCCAGCAGCTTAGGGCAGGGGGCAGGCTACACCTTC	CASSLGQGAGYTF
TRBV7-2	TRBJ2-2	once	TRBD2	TGTGCCAGCAGCTTGGGACTAGCGGGGACCGGGGAGCTGTTTTTT	CASSLGLAGTGELFF
TRBV4-1	TRBJ2-6	.	TRBD1	TGCGCCAGCAGCCAAGATGGGACAGGGACTTTTGGGGCCAACGTCCTGACTTTC	CASSQDGTGTFGANVLTF
TRBV12-5	TRBJ2-5	.	.	TGTGCTAGTCGGAGCAACCAAGAGACCCAGTACTTC	CASRSNQETQYF
TRBV18	TRBJ1-2	.	TRBD1	TGTGCCAGCTCACCGACAGGGCGGAGGGACTATGGCTACACCTTC	CASSPTGRRDYGYTF
TRBV18	TRBJ1-2	.	.	TGTGCCAGCTCACCCAAACAGGGATTCGGCTACACCTTC	CASSPKQGFGYTF
TRBV6-5	TRBJ2-7	.	TRBD1	TGTGCCAGCAGAAGGGGGCAGAGAACTACGATGCAGTACTTC	CASRRGQRTTMQYF
TRBV6-4	TRBJ1-1	.	.	TGTGCCAGCAGTGAGGGGGGATCGAACACTGAAGCTTTCTTT	CASSEGGSNTEAFF
TRBV5-1	TRBJ1-1	.	TRBD1	TGCGCCAGCAGCTTGGGACAGGGGTTGAACACTGAAGCTTTCTTT	CASSLGQGLNTEAFF
TRBV7-2	TRBJ2-5	.	TRBD1	TGTGCCAGCAGCCTCATGACAGGGCGGGAGACCCAGTACTTC	CASSLMTGRETQYF
TRBV5-1	TRBJ2-1	.	.	TGCGCCAGCAGCTCTGGACACTACAATGAGCAGTTCTTC	CASSSGHYNEQFF
TRBV11-2	TRBJ2-3	.	.	TGTGCCAGCAGCGGCGGGCCAGGGGTTAGAGATACGCAGTATTTT	CASSGGPGVRDTQYF
TRBV4-3	TRBJ2-3	.	.	TGCGCCAGCAGCCCAGGACATCGGGCCACAGATACGCAGTATTTT	CASSPGHRATDTQYF
TRBV10-1	TRBJ2-7	.	.	TGCGCCAGCAGTGAGGGGGGCTCCATCTACGAGCAGTACTTC	CASSEGGSIYEQYF
TRBV4-1	TRBJ2-1	.	.	TGCGCCAGCAGCCAAGCCGGGGGTTCTTACAATGAGCAGTTCTTC	CASSQAGGSYNEQFF
TRBV11-3	TRBJ2-7	.	TRBD1	TGTGCCAGCAGCTTAGGGGCGGGACAGGGAGTCGAGCAGTACTTC	CASSLGAGQGVEQYF
TRBV4-2	TRBJ1-2	.	.	TGTGCCAGCAGCCAAGATTACTCAATCAACTATGGCTACACCTTC	CASSQDYSINYGYTF
TRBV19	TRBJ2-3	once	TRBD2	TGTGCCAGCACGAGTAGCGGGGGGCTAACAGATACGCAGTATTTT	CASTSSGGLTDTQYF
TRBV14	TRBJ2-7	.	TRBD2	TGTGCCAGCAGCCAAGATGGGACTAACCGATACGAGCAGTACTTC	CASSQDGTNRYEQYF
TRBV19	TRBJ2-3	.	TRBD1	TGTGCCAGTAGAGGGTTTGGGAACAGGGGTTCAAGGGCACCAGATACGCAGTATTTT	CASRGFGNRGSRAPDTQYF
TRBV12-3/TRBV12-4	TRBJ2-5	.	.	TGTGCCAGCAGTCCCGGGGAGCGGGAGACCCAGTACTTC	CASSPGERETQYF
TRBV7-9	TRBJ2-7	once	TRBD1	TGTGCCAGCAGCTTAGGGACAGGGGGCCTGAACGAGCAGTACTTC	CASSLGTGGLNEQYF
TRBV15	TRBJ1-5	.	TRBD1	TGTGCCACCAGCAGAGGACAGGGGCGAGTCAATCAGCCCCAGCATTTT	CATSRGQGRVNQPQHF
TRBV3-1/TRBV3-2	TRBJ1-2	.	.	TGTGCCAGCAGTCGTCGACAGACACCCAACTATGGCTACACCTTC	CASSRRQTPNYGYTF
TRBV11-3	TRBJ2-1	.	TRBD1	TGTGCCAGCAGTTCCGGGACAGGGAATCGGAATGAGCAGTTCTTC	CASSSGTGNRNEQFF
TRBV20-1	TRBJ2-6	.	.	TGCAGTGCTAGGTCCCCTCGGGTCCTGACTTTC	CSARSPRVLTF
TRBV7-8	TRBJ2-5	.	.	TGTGCCAGCAGCTTGAGTCATCAAGAGACCCAGTACTTC	CASSLSHQETQYF
TRBV2	TRBJ1-5	.	TRBD1	TGTGCCAGCAGTGAAGCCGGGGCAGGGGGCAGGAGCAATCAGCCCCAGCATTTT	CASSEAGAGGRSNQPQHF
TRBV27	TRBJ1-5	.	TRBD1	TGTGCCAGCAGTTTACTCCCGACAGGGCGACGCAATCAGCCCCAGCATTTT	CASSLLPTGRRNQPQHF
TRBV6-5	TRBJ2-7	.	TRBD2	TGTGCCAGCAGTTATTCCAGGACTAGCGGCTCCTACGAGCAGTACTTC	CASSYSRTSGSYEQYF
TRBV6-4	TRBJ1-1	.	TRBD1	TGTGCCAGCAGTGACACCACAGGGGTTACTGAAGCTTTCTTT	CASSDTTGVTEAFF
TRBV29-1	TRBJ1-2	.	TRBD1	TGCAGCGTGGGGACAGCCAATTATGGCTACACCTTC	CSVGTANYGYTF